The rows below give T cell receptor beta chains drawn from one sample of a study of tumor and adjacent non-tumor tissue in lung cancer. Each CDR3 protein gets one entry after TCRdb re-called the multiplex PCR reads with MiXCR. Of tens of thousands of distinct CDR3 sequences in the sample, more than 65% were seen once. The specimen sequenced was distant non-tumor lung tissue. All receptors come from a man aged 55 to 69 with non-small cell lung cancer. Both conserved end residues are part of each CDR3. Fields, in order: J gene, D gene, V gene, clone size, CDR3 DNA, CDR3 protein. A D gene is named only where the DNA matches it firmly. The size of a clone is reported for some rows only, either as once, few or many, or as a class for expanded clones.

j_call: TRBJ2-7
d_call: TRBD2
v_call: TRBV6-2/TRBV6-3
clone_size: -
cdr3_nt: TGTGCCAGCAGTTCCGGACTAGCGGTAGTTGTAATTAGTCCCTACGAGCAGTACTTC
cdr3_aa: CASSSGLAVVVISPYEQYF

j_call: TRBJ2-7
d_call: TRBD1
v_call: TRBV5-4
clone_size: many
cdr3_nt: TGTGCCAGCAGCTTGGCCGAGACAGGGGGCTACGAGCAGTACTTC
cdr3_aa: CASSLAETGGYEQYF

j_call: TRBJ2-4
d_call: -
v_call: TRBV5-4
clone_size: -
cdr3_nt: TGTGCCAGCAGCTTGGGCGGGACATGGGGCATTCAGTACTTC
cdr3_aa: CASSLGGTWGIQYF

j_call: TRBJ2-7
d_call: TRBD2
v_call: TRBV11-1
clone_size: -
cdr3_nt: TGTGCCAGCAGCCCGACTAGCGGGAGTTTCTACGAGCAGTACTTC
cdr3_aa: CASSPTSGSFYEQYF

j_call: TRBJ2-1
d_call: TRBD2
v_call: TRBV5-4
clone_size: many
cdr3_nt: TGTGCCAGCAGCCCCGGGACTAGTGATGAGCAGTTCTTC
cdr3_aa: CASSPGTSDEQFF

j_call: TRBJ1-2
d_call: -
v_call: TRBV12-3/TRBV12-4
clone_size: many
cdr3_nt: TGTGCCAGCAGTTTAATCGGCCGCGGGGGGGGCGAGGATGGCTACACCTTC
cdr3_aa: CASSLIGRGGGEDGYTF

j_call: TRBJ2-1
d_call: -
v_call: TRBV11-1
clone_size: -
cdr3_nt: TGTGCCAGTACCGAAGGTTACGGCAATGAGCACTTCTTC
cdr3_aa: CASTEGYGNEHFF

j_call: TRBJ2-6
d_call: TRBD1
v_call: TRBV13
clone_size: many
cdr3_nt: TGTGCCAGCAGCATACGACAGGGGTCGGGCTCTGGGGCCAACGTCCTGACTTTC
cdr3_aa: CASSIRQGSGSGANVLTF

j_call: TRBJ2-1
d_call: -
v_call: TRBV12-3/TRBV12-4
clone_size: few
cdr3_nt: TGTGCCAGCACTCTCCCTCAGCGGTACCACAATGAGCAGTTCTTC
cdr3_aa: CASTLPQRYHNEQFF

j_call: TRBJ2-1
d_call: -
v_call: TRBV6-2/TRBV6-3
clone_size: -
cdr3_nt: TGTGCCAGCAGTAGAAAGGGCTCCAACAATGAGCACTTCTTC
cdr3_aa: CASSRKGSNNEHFF

j_call: TRBJ2-7
d_call: TRBD2
v_call: TRBV6-1
clone_size: -
cdr3_nt: TGTGCCAGCAGCATCCTCGGGACTAGATCCTACGAGCGGTACTTC
cdr3_aa: CASSILGTRSYERYF

j_call: TRBJ2-6
d_call: -
v_call: TRBV6-1
clone_size: -
cdr3_nt: TGTGCCAGAAGCCCAGAGGGGGTGACTGGGGCCAAGGTCCTGACTTTC
cdr3_aa: CARSPEGVTGAKVLTF

j_call: TRBJ2-3
d_call: TRBD2
v_call: TRBV28
clone_size: once
cdr3_nt: TGTGCCAGCAGAGGGGCGGGAGCATATGCAGATACGCAATATTTT
cdr3_aa: CASRGAGAYADTQYF

j_call: TRBJ2-5
d_call: -
v_call: TRBV7-2
clone_size: -
cdr3_nt: TGTGCCAGCAGCCGCCCCAGGCTAGTACAAGAGACCCACTACTTC
cdr3_aa: CASSRPRLVQETHYF

j_call: TRBJ2-1
d_call: -
v_call: TRBV20-1
clone_size: -
cdr3_nt: TGCAGTGCTAGAGATCGCACGTGTAGCGGAGAAAATTACAATGAACAGTTCTTC
cdr3_aa: CSARDRTCSGENYNEQFF

j_call: TRBJ1-4
d_call: -
v_call: TRBV6-6
clone_size: many
cdr3_nt: TGTGCCAGCAGAGCCCGGGACGGCTCAGGGGAAAAACTGTTTTTT
cdr3_aa: CASRARDGSGEKLFF

j_call: TRBJ2-5
d_call: -
v_call: TRBV4-2
clone_size: many
cdr3_nt: TGTGCCAGCAGCCTAGGCCGGCATGAGGGGACCCAGTACTTC
cdr3_aa: CASSLGRHEGTQYF

j_call: TRBJ1-1
d_call: -
v_call: TRBV6-5
clone_size: -
cdr3_nt: TGCGTCAGCAGTTACTCCCGTAGGAGTGGGGCTGAAGCTTTCTTT
cdr3_aa: CVSSYSRRSGAEAFF

j_call: TRBJ2-7
d_call: -
v_call: TRBV6-5
clone_size: -
cdr3_nt: TGTGCCAGCAGTTACTCGAGGCGTGATACAGCCGTGCAGTACTTC
cdr3_aa: CASSYSRRDTAVQYF

j_call: TRBJ2-3
d_call: TRBD2
v_call: TRBV11-1
clone_size: -
cdr3_nt: TGTGCCAGCAGCTGGACTAGCGGGGCCAGCACCGATACACAGTATTTT
cdr3_aa: CASSWTSGASTDTQYF

j_call: TRBJ2-6
d_call: -
v_call: TRBV29-1
clone_size: -
cdr3_nt: TGTAGCGTGAGGGTTTCTAGTTCGGGCGCCAACGTCATGACTTTC
cdr3_aa: CSVRVSSSGANVMTF

j_call: TRBJ2-2
d_call: -
v_call: TRBV6-2/TRBV6-3
clone_size: -
cdr3_nt: TGTGCCAGCAGTTGCCTTGGACACAGGCTAACCGGGGAGCTGTTTTTT
cdr3_aa: CASSCLGHRLTGELFF